This TCR beta chain emerged from a study of T cell repertoires in cytomegalovirus infection. Across the whole study: Through public TCR beta signatures, both CMV infection and matching HLA type were indicated. Notes on the study in general: Summed frequency of public TCR beta families distinguished CMV carriers with the relevant HLA. The ex vivo response was dominated by HLA-C-restricted CMV-specific TCR beta clonotypes.

CDR3 length: 14 amino acids. The germline CDR1 and CDR2 sequences are DFQATT and SNEGSKA (reference sequence). V lost 0 bases and J 4 bases, leaving 11 bases between the germline ends. MiXCR, run by TCRdb on the reads, gives a single entry per CDR3 protein. This table has more than 50,000 distinct CDR3 sequences, approximately 36% appearing once. This clonotype showed up just a few times. The antigen is unknown. This clonotype was sampled from a human donor in good health (CMV status not recorded). Some clones in this sample may be carry-over from other donors' samples. Sequencing input: PBMCs, sequenced either directly or after in vitro stimulation (not recorded which). This chain uses TRBV20-1 with TRBJ2-3; D may match TRBD1 or TRBD2 (5 bases each). In DNA form, the CDR3 reads TGCAGTGCTAGAGACGGGAAGGGGCCAGATACGCAGTATTTT. It translates to CSARDGKGPDTQYF.